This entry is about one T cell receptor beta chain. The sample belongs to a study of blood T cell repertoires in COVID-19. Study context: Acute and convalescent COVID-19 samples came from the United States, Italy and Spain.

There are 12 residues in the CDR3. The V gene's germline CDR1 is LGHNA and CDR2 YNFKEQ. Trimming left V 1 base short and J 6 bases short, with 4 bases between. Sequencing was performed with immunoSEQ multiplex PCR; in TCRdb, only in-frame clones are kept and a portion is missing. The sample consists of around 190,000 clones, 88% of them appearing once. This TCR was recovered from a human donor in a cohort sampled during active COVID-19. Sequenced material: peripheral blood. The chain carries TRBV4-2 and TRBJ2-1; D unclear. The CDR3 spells CASSQGINEQFF. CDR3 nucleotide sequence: TGTGCCAGCAGCCAAGGTATCAATGAGCAGTTCTTC.